A single sample gave rise to the 21 T cell receptor beta chains below, sequenced in a study of PD-L1 blockade in urothelial cancer. This table comes from immunoSEQ multiplex PCR, and its TCRdb copy is limited to in-frame clones, with some not included. Among about 79,000 clones, 86% were seen once, and the ten largest hold 14% to 15%. Time point given: pretreatment peripheral blood. The source material was PBMCs, sampled around atezolizumab (anti-PD-L1) treatment. These receptors were collected from a man aged 55 to 70 with urothelial cancer.

V gene TRBV4-2 combines with J gene TRBJ2-7; weak D call: TRBD2 (7 bases). CDR1 and CDR2 from the germline V gene are LGHNA and YNFKEQ. V was pared by 1 base and J by 0 bases, with 19 bases between. The CDR3 is made up of 18 amino acids. The CDR3 region is CASSQVGGRGGSSYEQYF. The CDR3 DNA reads as TGTGCCAGCAGCCAAGTGGGGGGGCGTGGGGGAAGCTCCTACGAGCAGTACTTC.

The CDR3 bases are TGTGCCAGCAGCTTGATTGACAGGGACACTGAAGCTTTCTTT. This codes for CASSLIDRDTEAFF. V and J are TRBV5-4 and TRBJ1-1; 7 bases agree with TRBD1. V was clipped by 1 base and J by 3 bases; unmatched bases: 3. This CDR3 is built from 14 residues. The germline V gene has CDR1 SGHNT and CDR2 YYREEE (reference sequence).

For the CDR3, the DNA is TGTGCCAGCAGCCCACGACAGGCTCCAAGTGTACTGTCTGGGGCCAACGTCCTGACTTTC. Protein product: CASSPRQAPSVLSGANVLTF. V usage is TRBV9 and J usage is TRBJ2-6, with D perhaps TRBD1 (6 bases). Germline V lookup: CDR1 SGDLS, CDR2 YYNGEE. The CDR3 runs to 20 residues. V gave up 4 bases and J gave up 1 base, with 24 bases separating them.

In DNA form, the CDR3 reads TGTGCCAGCAGGAGACAGGGGGCGGTTTTCGAAGCTTTCTTT. Its translation is CASRRQGAVFEAFF. The rearrangement uses TRBV27 and TRBJ1-1; 10 nucleotides match TRBD1. This CDR3 region has 14 residues. Germline CDR1 reads MNHEY; CDR2 reads SMNVEV (reference sequence). J lost 8 bases, V lost 6 bases, and 9 bases had no gene match.

The V gene is TRBV29-1, the J gene TRBJ2-5; TRBD2 is a possible D gene (7 bases). CDR1 is SQVTM and CDR2 is ANQGSEA in the germline V gene. Deletions cut 6 bases from V and 5 bases from J, with 19 bases between. The CDR3 loop spans 14 amino acids. DNA of the CDR3: TGCAGCGTCGTCGAGGGGGGGGGTTGGGAGACCCAGTACTTC. This gives the protein CSVVEGGGWETQYF.

The V gene is TRBV19, the J gene TRBJ2-5; 7 bases agree with TRBD1. The V gene's germline CDR1 is LNHDA and CDR2 SQIVND (reference sequence). V was clipped by 5 bases and J by 1 base; unmatched bases: 4. This CDR3 is built from 14 residues. Written as DNA, the CDR3 is TGTGCCAGTAGTGAAGGGACAGTCCAAGAGACCCAGTACTTC. This codes for CASSEGTVQETQYF.

The V call is TRBV9, the J call TRBJ2-1; maybe TRBD2 (6 bases). Looked up from germline, CDR1 is SGDLS and CDR2 is YYNGEE. The CDR3 totals 14 residues. Trimming removed 1 base at V and 8 bases at J, with 13 bases between. CDR3 protein: CASSVTDYIYEQFF. The CDR3 coding sequence is TGTGCCAGCAGCGTAACGGACTATATCTATGAGCAGTTCTTC.

This clone has only a few counts. The chain carries TRBV19 and TRBJ1-4, with 10 bases identical to TRBD1. J gave up 7 bases and V 4 bases, and 6 bases lay outside the gene matches. The CDR3 has 15 amino acids. The germline gives CDR1 LNHDA, CDR2 SQIVND (reference sequence). As DNA, the CDR3 is TGTGCCAGTAGTACAAGACAGGGGGCCCGTGAAAAACTGTTTTTT. Encoded protein: CASSTRQGAREKLFF. Full variable domain (remainder filled in from reference TRBV19 and TRBJ1-4): DGGITQSPKYLFRKEGQNVTLSCEQNLNHDAMYWYRQDPGQGLRLIYYSQIVNDFQKGDIAEGYSVSREKKESFPLTVTSAQKNPTAFYLCASSTRQGAREKLFFGSGTQLSVL.

The count of this clone is one. The chain carries TRBV15 and TRBJ1-5; 8 bases match TRBD1. Germline V gives CDR1 LNHNV, CDR2 YYDKDF (reference sequence). V shed 6 bases and J 6 bases; nucleotides not matched to a gene: 10. The CDR3 totals 15 residues. The CDR3 region is CATSESTGGFQPQHF. The CDR3 DNA sequence: TGTGCCACCAGTGAGTCTACAGGGGGTTTTCAGCCCCAGCATTTT.

The chain carries TRBV29-1 and TRBJ1-2, with D hard to call. Germline assignment: CDR1 SQVTM and CDR2 ANQGSEA. The CDR3 has 13 amino acids. V dropped 0 bases and J dropped 7 bases, with 12 bases sitting between them. Here the CDR3 reads CSVEDQDFRGYTF. The CDR3 bases are TGCAGCGTTGAAGATCAGGACTTCCGTGGCTACACCTTC.

The J gene is TRBJ1-5, the V gene TRBV6-6, with a weak D call TRBD1 (6 bases). This CDR3 contains 16 residues. Trimming removed 2 bases at V and 1 base at J, with 12 bases between. The germline gives CDR1 MNHNY, CDR2 SVGAGI (reference sequence). The CDR3: CASSYRAGASNQPQHF. DNA of the CDR3: TGTGCCAGCAGTTACAGGGCAGGGGCGAGCAATCAGCCCCAGCATTTT.

The chain couples TRBV2 to TRBJ2-7; TRBD1 matches 11 bases. Germline values: CDR1 SNHLY, CDR2 FYNNEI. J gave up 5 bases and V 10 bases, and 7 bases lay outside the gene matches. The CDR3 contains 13 residues. This CDR3 is CATTGDRGNEQYF. CDR3 bases: TGTGCCACCACGGGGGACAGGGGGAACGAGCAGTACTTC.

The rearrangement joins TRBV2 to TRBJ2-4; D is uncertain. V dropped 4 bases and J dropped 8 bases, with 15 bases sitting between them. There are 14 residues in the CDR3. Germline CDR1 is SNHLY and CDR2 is FYNNEI. The CDR3 DNA reads as TGTGCCAGCAGTGTGTTGGGCCCAGCAGACATTCAGTACTTC. Translated, it gives CASSVLGPADIQYF.

This chain connects TRBV7-2 to TRBJ2-7; unclear D gene. The CDR3 runs to 14 residues. The V and J ends lost 5 bases and 5 bases respectively, with 16 bases between them. The germline CDR1 and CDR2 sequences are SGHTA and FQGNSA. The CDR3 DNA sequence: TGTGCCAGCAGCCCCTATTTAGCAAGGCACGAGCAGTACTTC. Protein: CASSPYLARHEQYF.

V is TRBV7-9 and J is TRBJ2-5, with a tentative D call TRBD2 (6 bases). Germline V gene data show CDR1 as SEHNR and CDR2 as FQNEAQ (reference sequence). The length of the CDR3 is 14 residues. V lost 3 bases to trimming and J lost 2 bases, with 10 bases between them. The CDR3 loop is CASSFRLEQETQYF. Written as DNA, the CDR3 is TGTGCCAGCAGCTTCAGACTAGAGCAAGAGACCCAGTACTTC. Together with reference TRBV7-9 and TRBJ2-5, the CDR3 gives the full variable domain: DTGVSQNPRHKITKRGQNVTFRCDPISEHNRLYWYRQTLGQGPEFLTYFQNEAQLEKSRLLSDRFSAERPKGSFSTLEIQRTEQGDSAMYLCASSFRLEQETQYFGPGTRLLVL.

This clone was counted once. This rearrangement joins TRBV2 to TRBJ2-1, with D possibly TRBD2 on 5 matching bases. Germline CDR1 is SNHLY and CDR2 is FYNNEI. The CDR3 has 14 amino acids. Trimming pared 6 bases from V and 5 bases from J, leaving 14 bases between. CDR3 sequence (DNA): TGTGCCAGCAGAACGAGGGCACTAGACAATGAGCAGTTCTTC. As protein: CASRTRALDNEQFF. Full variable domain (missing parts from reference TRBV2 and TRBJ2-1): EPEVTQTPSHQVTQMGQEVILRCVPISNHLYFYWYRQILGQKVEFLVSFYNNEISEKSEIFDDQFSVERPDGSNFTLKIRSTKLEDSAMYFCASRTRALDNEQFFGPGTRLTVL.

The rearrangement links TRBV7-2 to TRBJ2-1, with 9 bases aligning to TRBD2. The junction had 8 bases not matched to a gene; V was cut back by 3 bases and J by 8 bases. Per germline, CDR1 SGHTA and CDR2 FQGNSA. This CDR3 is 15 amino acids long. The CDR3 DNA reads as TGTGCCAGCAGCTTCGCCCTAGCGGGGTGGTATGAGCAGTTCTTC. The encoded protein is CASSFALAGWYEQFF.

This clone turned up a few times. The chain joins TRBV9 to TRBJ2-3; a weak D match, TRBD1 (5 bases). Per germline, CDR1 SGDLS and CDR2 YYNGEE. The length of the CDR3 is 15 residues. The V end lost 0 bases, the J end lost 1 base, and 9 bases lay between the germline ends. This CDR3 reads CASSVGQGGTDTQYF. Written as DNA, the CDR3 is TGTGCCAGCAGCGTAGGCCAAGGGGGCACAGATACGCAGTATTTT.

The rearrangement links TRBV11-3 to TRBJ2-1; 7 bases align to TRBD2. The CDR3 is made up of 13 amino acids. Trimming at V came to 1 base and at J to 9 bases, leaving 3 bases not matched to a gene. Per germline, CDR1 SGHNT and CDR2 YENEEA. The CDR3 DNA reads as TGTGCCAGCAGCTTAGGACTAGCTTCTGAGCAGTTCTTC. Translated, it gives CASSLGLASEQFF.

The chain links TRBV6-6 to TRBJ2-4; 7 bases line up with TRBD1. Trimming at V came to 6 bases and at J to 5 bases, leaving 4 bases not matched to a gene. CDR3 length equals 13 residues. Germline assignment: CDR1 MNHNY and CDR2 SVGAGI (reference sequence). The CDR3, as DNA: TGTGCCAGCAGATCAGGGACAGAAAACATTCAGTACTTC. This codes for CASRSGTENIQYF.

This clone was counted many times. V usage is TRBV15 and J usage is TRBJ2-7; the D gene is possibly TRBD1 (5 bases). CDR1 and CDR2 from the germline V gene are LNHNV and YYDKDF (reference sequence). V was shortened by 1 base and J by 0 bases, with 10 bases between the two germline ends. There are 15 residues in the CDR3. CDR3 region: CATSRGQGSSYEQYF. In DNA, the CDR3 is TGTGCCACCAGCAGAGGGCAGGGTAGCTCCTACGAGCAGTACTTC.